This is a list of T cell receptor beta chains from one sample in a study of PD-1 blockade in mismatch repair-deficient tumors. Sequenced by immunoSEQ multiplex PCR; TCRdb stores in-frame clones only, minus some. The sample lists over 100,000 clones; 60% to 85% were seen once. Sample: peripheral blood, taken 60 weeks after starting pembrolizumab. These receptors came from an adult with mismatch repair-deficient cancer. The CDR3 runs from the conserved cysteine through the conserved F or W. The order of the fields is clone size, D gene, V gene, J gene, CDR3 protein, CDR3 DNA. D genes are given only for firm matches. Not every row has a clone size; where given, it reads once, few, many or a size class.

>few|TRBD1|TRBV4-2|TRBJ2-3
CASSQDKDRSLTDTQYF
TGTGCCAGCAGCCAAGATAAGGACAGGTCCCTCACAGATACGCAGTATTTT
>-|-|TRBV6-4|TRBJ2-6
CASSETGTVLSGANVLTF
TGTGCCAGCAGTGAGACCGGGACGGTCTTATCTGGGGCCAACGTCCTGACTTTC
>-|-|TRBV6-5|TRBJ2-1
CASSPNRVHEQFF
TGTGCCAGCAGCCCCAACAGGGTCCATGAGCAGTTCTTC
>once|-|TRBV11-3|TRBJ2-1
CASSARRRSYNEQFF
TGTGCCAGCAGCGCCCGGAGGAGGTCCTACAATGAGCAGTTCTTC
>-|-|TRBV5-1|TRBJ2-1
CASSLGEVRRDEQFF
TGCGCCAGCAGCTTGGGTGAGGTTCGGCGGGATGAGCAGTTCTTC
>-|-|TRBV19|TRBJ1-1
CASSTAQGTTEAFF
TGTGCCAGTAGTACGGCCCAGGGAACGACTGAAGCTTTCTTT
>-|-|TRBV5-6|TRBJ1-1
CASSLGAIPEAFF
TGTGCCAGCAGCTTGGGGGCCATCCCGGAAGCTTTCTTT
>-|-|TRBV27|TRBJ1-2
CASSAPGGRGGYTF
TGTGCCAGCAGCGCCCCTGGGGGGCGCGGTGGCTACACCTTC
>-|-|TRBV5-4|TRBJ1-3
CASRPDRSGNTIYF
TGTGCCAGCAGACCTGACCGCTCTGGAAACACCATATATTTT
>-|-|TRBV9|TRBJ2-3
CASSANTDTQYF
TGTGCCAGCAGCGCAAACACAGATACGCAGTATTTT
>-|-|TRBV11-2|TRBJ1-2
CASSLVLGPTF
TGTGCCAGCAGCTTAGTTTTGGGGCCCACCTTC
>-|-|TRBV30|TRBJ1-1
CAWSRGMNTEAFF
TGTGCCTGGAGTCGAGGGATGAACACTGAAGCTTTCTTT
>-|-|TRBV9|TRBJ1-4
CASSAGYANEKLFF
TGTGCCAGCAGCGCGGGGTACGCTAATGAAAAACTGTTTTTT
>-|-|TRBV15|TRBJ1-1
CATSRASVNTEAFF
TGTGCCACCAGCAGAGCTAGCGTGAACACTGAAGCTTTCTTT
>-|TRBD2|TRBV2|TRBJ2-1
CASGTSGGNEQFF
TGTGCCAGCGGGACTAGCGGGGGCAATGAGCAGTTCTTC
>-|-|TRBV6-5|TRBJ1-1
CASSYSLNTEAFF
TGTGCCAGCAGTTACTCGCTGAACACTGAAGCTTTCTTT
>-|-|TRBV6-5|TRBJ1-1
CASSYSQGRTEAFF
TGTGCCAGCAGTTACTCGCAGGGGCGGACTGAAGCTTTCTTT